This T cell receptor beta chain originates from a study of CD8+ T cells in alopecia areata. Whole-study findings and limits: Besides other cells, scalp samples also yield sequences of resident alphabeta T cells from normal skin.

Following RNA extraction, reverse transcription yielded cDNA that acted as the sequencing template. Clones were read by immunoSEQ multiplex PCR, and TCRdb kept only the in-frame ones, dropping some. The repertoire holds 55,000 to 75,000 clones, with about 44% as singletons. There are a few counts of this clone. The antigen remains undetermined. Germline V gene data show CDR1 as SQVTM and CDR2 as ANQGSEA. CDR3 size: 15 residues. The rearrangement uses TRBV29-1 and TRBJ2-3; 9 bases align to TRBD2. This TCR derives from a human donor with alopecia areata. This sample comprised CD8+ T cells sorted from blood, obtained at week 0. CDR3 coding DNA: TGCAGTGGAGTGGCTAGCGGGACAAACACAGATACGCAGTATTTT. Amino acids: CSGVASGTNTDTQYF.